These 21 T cell receptor beta chains were all obtained from the same sample, sequenced in a study of identical twins. TCRdb reprocessed the 5' RACE reads with MiXCR, giving one entry per CDR3 protein. The table shows some 900,000 distinct CDR3 sequences, with roughly 12% occurring only once. These data were also filed under a second study, of yellow fever vaccine responses in identical twins.

Material for sequencing was PBMCs. These receptors all stem from a woman under 30 in good health.

This clonotype appeared a few times. The J gene is TRBJ2-1, the V gene TRBV5-1, with TRBD2 matching 11 bases. V lost 5 bases, J lost 4 bases, and 5 bases stayed unmatched. Germline V lookup: CDR1 SGHRS, CDR2 YFSETQ. CDR3 length: 15 residues. For the CDR3, the DNA is TGCGCCAGCAGGAATAGCGGGGGGGCTTACAATGAGCAGTTCTTC. Translating it yields CASRNSGGAYNEQFF.

The rearrangement links TRBV7-2 to TRBJ1-1; D possibly corresponds to TRBD1 (6 bases). V lost 2 bases and J lost 4, with 11 bases in between. Per the germline V gene, CDR1 is SGHTA and CDR2 is FQGNSA. The CDR3 is 14 amino acids. The CDR3 sequence is CASSLFLRGTEAFF. CDR3 nucleotide sequence: TGTGCCAGCAGCTTATTTCTCAGGGGCACTGAAGCTTTCTTT.

The V call is TRBV12-3 or TRBV12-4, the J call TRBJ2-3, with 12 bases identical to TRBD2. With 8 bases clipped from V and 4 bases from J, the junction kept 7 bases outside the gene matches. This CDR3 spans 15 amino acids. CDR3 residues: CASHPSGGAADTQYF. As DNA, the CDR3 is TGTGCCAGCCACCCTAGCGGGGGGGCCGCAGATACGCAGTATTTT.

This clonotype was seen at least ten times. This chain joins TRBV10-3 and TRBJ1-5; possibly TRBD1 for D (5 bases). CDR1 is ENHRY, CDR2 SYGVKD, per germline. V was pared by 4 bases and J by 5 bases, with 15 bases between. This CDR3 is 15 amino acids long. CDR3 sequence: CAISGAAGGDQPQHF. DNA for the CDR3: TGTGCCATCAGTGGGGCAGCTGGGGGGGATCAGCCCCAGCATTTT.

This chain connects TRBV6-2 or TRBV6-3 to TRBJ2-7; maybe TRBD2 (6 bases). Trimming took 10 bases from V and 0 from J, leaving 16 bases between them. This CDR3 has 14 residues. CDR1 MNHEY and CDR2 SVGEGT come from the germline V gene. In DNA, the CDR3 is TGTGCCACCCTTATTGGGGGGTTCTCCTACGAGCAGTACTTC. Translating gives CATLIGGFSYEQYF.

CDR3 sequence (DNA): TGTGCCAGCAGCCAGAGGACAGGGGGCGCGGCCGGGGAGCTGTTTTTT. This sequence encodes CASSQRTGGAAGELFF. This chain uses TRBV3-1 with TRBJ2-2, with TRBD1 matching over 11 bases. Trimming removed 3 bases from V and 6 bases from J; junction bases left unmatched: 6. Germline V lookup: CDR1 LGHDT, CDR2 YNNKEL (reference sequence). This CDR3 contains 16 residues. The full variable domain, completed using reference TRBV3-1 and TRBJ2-2, is DTAVSQTPKYLVTQMGNDKSIKCEQNLGHDTMYWYKQDSKKFLKIMFSYNNKELIINETVPNRFSPKSPDKAHLNLHINSLELGDSAVYFCASSQRTGGAAGELFFGEGSRLTVL.

The chain uses TRBV5-1 and TRBJ2-1; 9 bases are shared with TRBD2. The CDR3 spans 16 residues. In germline, CDR1 is SGHRS, CDR2 YFSETQ. V lost 3 bases, J lost 7 bases, and 11 bases stayed unmatched. DNA of the CDR3: TGCGCCAGCAGCTCATCCGGGACTAGCAGCGGAAATGAGCAGTTCTTC. Translation: CASSSSGTSSGNEQFF.

The sample holds many counts of this clonotype. This sequence joins TRBV11-2 and TRBJ1-5; the D is unclear. The CDR3 runs 15 residues. V lost 1 base to trimming and J lost 0 bases, with 7 bases between them. Germline loops: CDR1 SGHAT, CDR2 FQNNGV. CDR3 DNA: TGTGCCAGCAGCTTAGTGCCAGATAGCAATCAGCCCCAGCATTTT. Protein product: CASSLVPDSNQPQHF.

This clonotype was detected once. Here the CDR3 DNA reads TGTGCCAGTAGTGACAACAATCAGCCCCAGCATTTT. Translating it yields CASSDNNQPQHF. V gene TRBV19 combines with J gene TRBJ1-5, with D unresolved. Germline V gene data show CDR1 as LNHDA and CDR2 as SQIVND (reference sequence). The length of the CDR3 is 12 residues. V was pared by 5 bases and J by 3 bases, with 5 bases between.

This clonotype showed up many times. The gene calls are TRBV5-1 and TRBJ1-6; D is uncertain. Per germline, CDR1 SGHRS and CDR2 YFSETQ. The CDR3 sequence is 14 residues long. With 4 bases removed from V and 5 bases from J, the gap between germline ends came to 10 bases. CDR3 nucleotides: TGCGCCAGCAGCCTCCGGGAAAATAATTCACCCCTCCACTTT. Its protein product is CASSLRENNSPLHF.

V is TRBV2 and J is TRBJ2-5; 8 positions match TRBD1. This CDR3 is 14 amino acids long. Germline trimming cut 6 bases from V and 4 bases from J; bases unmatched to any gene: 7. Germline CDR1 is SNHLY and CDR2 is FYNNEI. This CDR3 reads CASRTGQGGETQYF. DNA of the CDR3: TGTGCCAGCAGGACCGGACAGGGAGGAGAGACCCAGTACTTC.

The rearrangement uses TRBV2 and TRBJ1-2; 8 bases map to TRBD1. The CDR3 length is 14 residues. The trim removed 3 bases at V and 2 bases at J, leaving 2 bases unmatched. Germline V gene data show CDR1 as SNHLY and CDR2 as FYNNEI. CDR3 sequence (DNA): TGTGCCAGCAGTGAGGACAGGGCCAACTATGGCTACACCTTC. Encoded protein: CASSEDRANYGYTF.

This clonotype was counted between two and nine times. The gene calls are TRBV6-1 and TRBJ2-2; 8 bases are a match to TRBD2. CDR3 size: 15 residues. CDR1 and CDR2 from the germline V gene are MNHNS and SASEGT. J gave up 0 bases and V 6 bases, and 3 bases lay outside the gene matches. This CDR3 is CASRFSGANTGELFF. CDR3 coding DNA: TGTGCCAGCAGATTTAGCGGGGCGAACACCGGGGAGCTGTTTTTT.

V is TRBV20-1 and J is TRBJ1-5; 7 bases match TRBD1. V lost 4 bases, J lost 0 bases, and 3 bases stayed unmatched. The CDR3 sequence is 14 residues long. The V gene's germline CDR1 is DFQATT and CDR2 SNEGSKA (reference sequence). The CDR3 DNA reads as TGCAGTGCTATTACAGGGGTTAGCAATCAGCCCCAGCATTTT. This sequence encodes CSAITGVSNQPQHF.

The sample holds a few counts of this clonotype. V and J are TRBV10-1 and TRBJ2-1; the D gene is possibly TRBD2 (6 bases). Trimming cost V 0 bases and J 8 bases, with 14 bases left between them. Per the germline V gene, CDR1 is WNHNN and CDR2 is SYGVQD (reference sequence). The CDR3 runs 15 residues. The chain's CDR3 is CASSESIGGVYEQFF. Written as DNA, the CDR3 is TGCGCCAGCAGTGAGTCGATTGGCGGGGTTTATGAGCAGTTCTTC.

This rearrangement joins TRBV5-1 to TRBJ2-5; D might be TRBD1 or TRBD2, each matching 5 bases. V lost 4 bases and J 3 bases, leaving 10 bases between the germline ends. The length of the CDR3 is 13 residues. Germline CDR1 SGHRS, CDR2 YFSETQ. DNA of the CDR3: TGCGCCAGCAGCACCCTGGGGGAAGAGACCCAGTACTTC. Translation: CASSTLGEETQYF.

This clonotype was seen a few times. One junction end disagrees with the germline gene, perhaps due to a read error. The chain carries TRBV3-1 and TRBJ1-2; possible D gene TRBD1, 5 bases. The germline gives CDR1 LGHDT, CDR2 YNNKEL (reference sequence). The CDR3 loop spans 11 amino acids. Here the CDR3 reads CASSLGTVLLF. CDR3 in DNA: TGTGCCAGCAGCCTTGGGACCGTTCTACTCTTC.

V usage is TRBV27 and J usage is TRBJ2-7; perhaps TRBD2 as D (6 bases). Germline V gene sequence: CDR1 MNHEY, CDR2 SMNVEV (reference sequence). The length of the CDR3 is 16 residues. V was clipped by 5 bases and J by 0 bases, with 17 bases between them. The CDR3 nucleotides are TGTGCCAGCAGTGCCTCTCGGGGGACCCTCTCCTACGAGCAGTACGTC. Its protein is CASSASRGTLSYEQYV.

This clonotype was detected a few times. The chain joins TRBV6-5 to TRBJ1-3, with a weak D call TRBD1 (5 bases). With 5 bases removed from V and 12 bases from J, the gap between germline ends came to 11 bases. This CDR3 has 11 residues. Germline V lookup: CDR1 MNHEY, CDR2 SVGAGI. This CDR3 is CASSQGFGIYF. DNA for the CDR3: TGTGCCAGCAGTCAGGGATTCGGCATATATTTT.

The rearrangement uses TRBV5-1 and TRBJ2-7; 9 bases are shared with TRBD1. Germline-derived CDR1 and CDR2 are SGHRS and YFSETQ. With V trimmed by 7 bases and J by 6 bases, 5 bases remained unmatched. The CDR3 runs 12 residues. The CDR3 protein is CASEGQGSEQYF. The CDR3 DNA sequence: TGCGCCAGCGAAGGACAGGGGTCCGAGCAGTACTTC.

CDR3 in amino acids: CASRQGRNEQFF. CDR3 bases: TGTGCCAGCAGACAGGGCAGGAATGAGCAGTTCTTC. The chain couples TRBV7-8 to TRBJ2-1, with D possibly matching TRBD1 (6 bases). Germline CDR1 and CDR2: SGHVS and FQNEAQ. The CDR3 covers 12 residues. With 6 bases removed from V and 7 bases from J, the gap between germline ends came to 10 bases.